This T cell receptor (beta chain) was found in a study of blood T cell repertoires in COVID-19. About the research overall: From the United States, Italy and Spain came samples of acute and convalescent COVID-19.

Germline loops: CDR1 SGHAT, CDR2 FQDESV (reference sequence). This CDR3 has 16 amino acids. Trimming took 1 base from V and 3 from J, leaving 15 bases between them. Original handling: The assay estimated nucleated cells by amplifying reference gene primers. Profiled with immunoSEQ multiplex PCR; TCRdb holds only in-frame clones, not every one. V, J and clone size reflect that table, while D and trimming were determined from the DNA. The sample has fewer than 150,000 clones, about three quarters seen once. The clonotype comes from a man aged 65-85 years with acute or convalescent COVID-19. The chain carries TRBV11-1 and TRBJ2-5, with D possibly matching TRBD2 (6 bases). Sequences were obtained from peripheral blood. The CDR3 bases are TGTGCCAGCAGCTTAGGTCGCGGGGTGATCGAAGAGACCCAGTACTTC. It yields the protein CASSLGRGVIEETQYF.